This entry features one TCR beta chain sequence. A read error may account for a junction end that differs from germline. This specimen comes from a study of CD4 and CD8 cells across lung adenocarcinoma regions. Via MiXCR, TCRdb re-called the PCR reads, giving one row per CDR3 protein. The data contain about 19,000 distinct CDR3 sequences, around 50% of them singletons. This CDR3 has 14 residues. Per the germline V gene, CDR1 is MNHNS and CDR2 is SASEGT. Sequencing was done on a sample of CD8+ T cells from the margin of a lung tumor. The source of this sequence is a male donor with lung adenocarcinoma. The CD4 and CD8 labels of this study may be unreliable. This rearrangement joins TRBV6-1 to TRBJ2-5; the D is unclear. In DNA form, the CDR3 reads TGTGCGGGCAGATTGGCCCGTGACGGAGAGACGCAGTACTTT. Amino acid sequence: CAGRLARDGETQYF.